Listed here is a single TCR beta chain. Which antigen it targets is not known. There are no base qualities to consult, and no much larger clone falls within one base. The sample is drawn from a study of blood T cell repertoires in COVID-19 (dated by TCRdb to about 2020). With regard to the full study: Samples covering the acute and convalescent phases of COVID-19 were provided by collaborators in the United States, Italy and Spain. The prospective study material was composed of cDNA or gDNA derived from T cells, B-cell-depleted T cells, or PBMCs. The dataset comprised deeply sampled blood TCRbeta repertoires from subjects exposed to, actively infected with, or recovered from COVID-19. The repertoires were released in a freely available public database meant as a resource for research on the immune response to SARS-CoV-2. Samples were obtained from the ongoing ImmuneRACE study (first 160 participants) and from about 1,300 subjects provided by 6 global collaborators. Nearly every sample came with metadata listing a de-identified subject ID, COVID-19 status, age in years and sex. Where available, HLA class I and class II types were obtained from metadata supplied by the sample provider rather than from assay-based typing. What the research found in general, with its limitations: The quantity of clinical and demographic metadata differed by source and by participant and was supplied without curation.

The CDR3 sequence holds 14 residues, the cysteine and phenylalanine included. Of the read, only the CDR3 DNA is kept; its 42 bases are in frame from base 1. From V the trimming removes 5 bases and from J it removes 0 bases, while the gene matches leave 3 bases of the junction unaccounted for. Via the germline V gene, CDR1 is MDHEN and CDR2 SYDVKM. Participants in the prospective study were enrolled through a virtual design, were aged roughly 18 to 100 years, and lived in roughly 24 United States geographic areas. To assign participants to cohorts, the prospective study relied on clinical history that participants themselves reported in a screening survey and a study questionnaire. ImmuneRACE Cohort 3 recovered participants were defined by two consecutive negative NP/OP PCR tests, healthcare professional clearance, or symptom resolution. In the prospective study, mobile phlebotomists collected whole blood, serum and a nasopharyngeal or oropharyngeal swab from each participant. Prospective study participants could optionally give additional blood draws and questionnaires over an approximately two-month period. Prospective study blood samples were shipped either frozen or at room temperature before DNA extraction.

The immunoSEQ Assay, a bias-controlled multiplex PCR, was used to amplify TCRbeta CDR3 regions from genomic DNA. In the authors' own workflow: Nucleated cell counts per sample were estimated from amplification of reference gene primers within the assay. Sequence reads were collapsed and filtered to measure the absolute abundance of every unique TCRbeta CDR3 rearrangement. Productive Simpson clonality was computed per sample as the square root of Simpson's diversity index over productive rearrangements. In TCRdb, the immuneACCESS table is reduced to in-frame sequences with V and J assigned. These tables do not hold every clone; where another copy was compared, an unresolved V gene accounts for under half, and the others remain unexplained. For V, J and clone size, that table is used; D and trimming come from the DNA. This sample comprises just under 250,000 clones, around nine tenths of them detected only once. The ten largest make up 3.5% to 5% of the sample.

The rearranged segments are TRBV28 and TRBJ1-2, with 7 middle bases fitting TRBD1. Sequenced material: PBMCs or T cells enriched from blood (not recorded which). The TCR was taken from a woman aged 25-40 years who had recovered from COVID-19. The sequenced DNA is TGTGCCAGCAGTCATGGGACAGCTAACTATGGCTACACCTTC. This gives the protein CASSHGTANYGYTF.